Shown below are 15 T cell receptor beta chains from a single sample sequenced in a study of OX40 agonist ivuxolimab in advanced cancers. Only in-frame clones appear in the TCRdb table, and some are missing; sequencing was by immunoSEQ multiplex PCR. The data show about 110,000 clones, 90% seen once. Sequencing used CD4+ or CD8+ T cells sorted from blood, obtained in a trial of the OX40 agonist ivuxolimab. The receptors were sampled from an adult with an advanced solid tumor such as melanoma, head and neck, liver or kidney cancer.

This clone appeared a single time. This sequence joins TRBV7-6 and TRBJ2-1; 8 bases map to TRBD1. V trimming: 1 base; J trimming: 6 bases; junction bases outside the gene matches: 14. The CDR3 covers 18 residues. CDR1 is SGHVS, CDR2 FNYEAQ, per germline. The CDR3 coding sequence is TGTGCCAGCAGCTTAGACCTCCGCAGGGGGCTAAAGTCCAATGAGCAGTTCTTC. This sequence encodes CASSLDLRRGLKSNEQFF.

The V gene is TRBV9, the J gene TRBJ2-1, with D uncertain. Germline CDR1 SGDLS, CDR2 YYNGEE. Deletions cut 0 bases from V and 8 bases from J, with 12 bases between. CDR3 length: 14 amino acids. CDR3 region: CASSVEIYSYEQFF. CDR3 sequence (DNA): TGTGCCAGCAGCGTAGAGATCTACAGCTATGAGCAGTTCTTC.

The chain is built from TRBV7-3 and TRBJ2-3; D possibly corresponds to TRBD2 (5 bases). V was trimmed by 4 bases and J by 3 bases, leaving 8 bases between them. The CDR3 sequence is 13 residues long. Germline CDR1 and CDR2: SGHTA and FQGTGA. CDR3 amino acids: CASSSAVTDTQYF. CDR3 nucleotides: TGTGCCAGCAGCTCAGCGGTTACAGATACGCAGTATTTT.

Here the CDR3 reads CASSVEAGQNQPQHF. The CDR3 DNA reads as TGTGCCAGCAGCGTAGAGGCAGGGCAAAATCAGCCCCAGCATTTT. This rearrangement joins TRBV9 to TRBJ1-5, with D perhaps matching TRBD1 (5 bases). Germline-derived CDR1 and CDR2 are SGDLS and YYNGEE. Deletions cut 0 bases from V and 4 bases from J, with 11 bases between. The CDR3 is 15 amino acids.

This chain connects TRBV10-1 to TRBJ2-3; D perhaps matches TRBD1 (6 bases). Trimming removed 3 bases from V and 1 base from J, with 11 bases in between. Per the germline V gene, CDR1 is WNHNN and CDR2 is SYGVQD (reference sequence). The CDR3 totals 15 residues. CDR3 sequence: CASSDTGFGTDTQYF. In nucleotides, the CDR3 is TGCGCCAGCAGTGACACAGGGTTTGGCACAGATACGCAGTATTTT.

The V gene is TRBV2, the J gene TRBJ1-1; D remains unclear. CDR1 SNHLY and CDR2 FYNNEI come from the germline V gene. V lost 4 bases to trimming and J lost 3 bases, with 6 bases between them. This CDR3 comprises 12 residues. The CDR3 bases are TGTGCCAGCAGTGGGGAGCACACTGAAGCTTTCTTT. As protein: CASSGEHTEAFF.

The chain uses TRBV5-1 and TRBJ2-7, with D perhaps matching TRBD1 or TRBD2 (5 bases each). The germline V and J ends were trimmed by 1 base and 2 bases, with 13 bases remaining between them. In germline, CDR1 is SGHRS, CDR2 YFSETQ. There are 15 residues in the CDR3. This CDR3 reads CASSLSGTTTYEQYF. Written as DNA, the CDR3 is TGCGCCAGCAGCTTGTCGGGGACCACAACCTACGAGCAGTACTTC.

The V gene is TRBV5-5, the J gene TRBJ2-1, with 9 bases fitting TRBD2. This CDR3 has 16 amino acids. Per germline, CDR1 SGHKS and CDR2 YYEKEE (reference sequence). J lost 7 bases, V lost 2 bases, and 10 bases had no gene match. The chain's CDR3 is CASSFLAGGPKNEQFF. For the CDR3, the DNA is TGTGCCAGCAGCTTTTTGGCGGGGGGGCCGAAGAATGAGCAGTTCTTC.

This chain links TRBV7-9 with TRBJ1-1, with 8 bases fitting TRBD1. CDR3 length equals 14 residues. The ends lost 6 bases at V and 4 bases at J; junction bases unmatched: 7. Germline values: CDR1 SEHNR, CDR2 FQNEAQ (reference sequence). The CDR3 nucleotides read TGTGCCAGCAGGTCAGGGGGCCGGAGCACTGAAGCTTTCTTT. Translated: CASRSGGRSTEAFF.

This chain uses TRBV7-2 with TRBJ2-1; 9 nucleotides agree with TRBD1. The germline gives CDR1 SGHTA, CDR2 FQGNSA. The CDR3 has 13 amino acids. Trimming removed 5 bases from V and 6 bases from J; junction bases left unmatched: 2. The CDR3 DNA is TGTGCCAGCAGCCCGGACAGGGGCAATGAGCAGTTCTTC. It yields the protein CASSPDRGNEQFF.

This chain connects TRBV23-1 to TRBJ2-7; TRBD1 aligns across 10 bases. TRBV23-1 counts as an open reading frame of uncertain function. V was pared by 0 bases and J by 5 bases, with 7 bases of the junction left unmatched. The CDR3 is made up of 16 amino acids. DNA for the CDR3: TGCGCCAGCAGTCAATCCAAAGACAGGGGGCTTCACGAGCAGTACTTC. Translating gives CASSQSKDRGLHEQYF.

This chain uses TRBV4-3 with TRBJ1-3; unclear D gene. This CDR3 contains 14 residues. Trimming took off 1 base at V and 2 bases at J, with 6 bases between the two ends. From germline, CDR1 is LGHNA and CDR2 YSLEER. The CDR3 loop is CASSQAGAGNTIYF. Written as DNA, the CDR3 is TGCGCCAGCAGCCAAGCCGGGGCTGGAAACACCATATATTTT.

The chain has TRBV28 and TRBJ1-1; no clear D gene. From germline, CDR1 is MDHEN and CDR2 SYDVKM. Trimming left V 6 bases short and J 0 bases short, with 17 bases between. The CDR3 runs 16 residues. The CDR3 nucleotides read TGTGCCAGCAGCCCCGGGGTAGGCAATTTGAACACTGAAGCTTTCTTT. Its translation is CASSPGVGNLNTEAFF.

The V gene is TRBV6-6, the J gene TRBJ1-2, with no clear D. There are 16 residues in the CDR3. V shed 8 bases and J shed 7 bases, with 26 bases lying between them. The germline V gene encodes CDR1 MNHNY and CDR2 SVGAGI (reference sequence). CDR3: CASSVRGGAVRRGYTF. The CDR3 DNA follows: TGTGCCAGCTCGGTCCGAGGTGGTGCAGTTAGGCGTGGCTACACCTTC.

The V call is TRBV9, the J call TRBJ2-1; D remains ambiguous. Germline V CDR1 and CDR2: SGDLS, YYNGEE. There are 15 residues in the CDR3. V lost 0 bases to trimming and J lost 7 bases, with 14 bases between them. The DNA for the CDR3 is TGTGCCAGCAGCGTAGATTTAGGGTTGGTGAATGAGCAGTTCTTC. As protein: CASSVDLGLVNEQFF.